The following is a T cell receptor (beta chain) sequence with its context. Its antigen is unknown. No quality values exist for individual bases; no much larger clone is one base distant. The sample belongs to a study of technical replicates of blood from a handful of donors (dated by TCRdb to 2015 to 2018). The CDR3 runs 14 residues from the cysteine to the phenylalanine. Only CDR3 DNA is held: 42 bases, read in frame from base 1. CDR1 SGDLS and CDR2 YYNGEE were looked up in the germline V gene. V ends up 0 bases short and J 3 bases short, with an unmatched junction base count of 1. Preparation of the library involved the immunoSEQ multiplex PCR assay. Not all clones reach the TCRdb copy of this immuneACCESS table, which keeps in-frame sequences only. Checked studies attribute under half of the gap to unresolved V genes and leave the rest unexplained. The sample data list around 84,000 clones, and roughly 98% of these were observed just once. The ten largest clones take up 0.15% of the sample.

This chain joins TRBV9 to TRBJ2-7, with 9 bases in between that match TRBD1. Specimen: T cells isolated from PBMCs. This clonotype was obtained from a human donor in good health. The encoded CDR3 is CASSVGGQGYEQYF. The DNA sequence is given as TGTGCCAGCAGCGTAGGGGGACAGGGCTACGAGCAGTACTTC. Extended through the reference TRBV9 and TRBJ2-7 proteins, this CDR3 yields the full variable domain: DSGVTQTPKHLITATGQRVTLRCSPRSGDLSVYWYQQSLDQGLQFLIQYYNGEERAKGNILERFSAQQFPDLHSELNLSSLELGDSALYFCASSVGGQGYEQYFGPGTRLTVT.